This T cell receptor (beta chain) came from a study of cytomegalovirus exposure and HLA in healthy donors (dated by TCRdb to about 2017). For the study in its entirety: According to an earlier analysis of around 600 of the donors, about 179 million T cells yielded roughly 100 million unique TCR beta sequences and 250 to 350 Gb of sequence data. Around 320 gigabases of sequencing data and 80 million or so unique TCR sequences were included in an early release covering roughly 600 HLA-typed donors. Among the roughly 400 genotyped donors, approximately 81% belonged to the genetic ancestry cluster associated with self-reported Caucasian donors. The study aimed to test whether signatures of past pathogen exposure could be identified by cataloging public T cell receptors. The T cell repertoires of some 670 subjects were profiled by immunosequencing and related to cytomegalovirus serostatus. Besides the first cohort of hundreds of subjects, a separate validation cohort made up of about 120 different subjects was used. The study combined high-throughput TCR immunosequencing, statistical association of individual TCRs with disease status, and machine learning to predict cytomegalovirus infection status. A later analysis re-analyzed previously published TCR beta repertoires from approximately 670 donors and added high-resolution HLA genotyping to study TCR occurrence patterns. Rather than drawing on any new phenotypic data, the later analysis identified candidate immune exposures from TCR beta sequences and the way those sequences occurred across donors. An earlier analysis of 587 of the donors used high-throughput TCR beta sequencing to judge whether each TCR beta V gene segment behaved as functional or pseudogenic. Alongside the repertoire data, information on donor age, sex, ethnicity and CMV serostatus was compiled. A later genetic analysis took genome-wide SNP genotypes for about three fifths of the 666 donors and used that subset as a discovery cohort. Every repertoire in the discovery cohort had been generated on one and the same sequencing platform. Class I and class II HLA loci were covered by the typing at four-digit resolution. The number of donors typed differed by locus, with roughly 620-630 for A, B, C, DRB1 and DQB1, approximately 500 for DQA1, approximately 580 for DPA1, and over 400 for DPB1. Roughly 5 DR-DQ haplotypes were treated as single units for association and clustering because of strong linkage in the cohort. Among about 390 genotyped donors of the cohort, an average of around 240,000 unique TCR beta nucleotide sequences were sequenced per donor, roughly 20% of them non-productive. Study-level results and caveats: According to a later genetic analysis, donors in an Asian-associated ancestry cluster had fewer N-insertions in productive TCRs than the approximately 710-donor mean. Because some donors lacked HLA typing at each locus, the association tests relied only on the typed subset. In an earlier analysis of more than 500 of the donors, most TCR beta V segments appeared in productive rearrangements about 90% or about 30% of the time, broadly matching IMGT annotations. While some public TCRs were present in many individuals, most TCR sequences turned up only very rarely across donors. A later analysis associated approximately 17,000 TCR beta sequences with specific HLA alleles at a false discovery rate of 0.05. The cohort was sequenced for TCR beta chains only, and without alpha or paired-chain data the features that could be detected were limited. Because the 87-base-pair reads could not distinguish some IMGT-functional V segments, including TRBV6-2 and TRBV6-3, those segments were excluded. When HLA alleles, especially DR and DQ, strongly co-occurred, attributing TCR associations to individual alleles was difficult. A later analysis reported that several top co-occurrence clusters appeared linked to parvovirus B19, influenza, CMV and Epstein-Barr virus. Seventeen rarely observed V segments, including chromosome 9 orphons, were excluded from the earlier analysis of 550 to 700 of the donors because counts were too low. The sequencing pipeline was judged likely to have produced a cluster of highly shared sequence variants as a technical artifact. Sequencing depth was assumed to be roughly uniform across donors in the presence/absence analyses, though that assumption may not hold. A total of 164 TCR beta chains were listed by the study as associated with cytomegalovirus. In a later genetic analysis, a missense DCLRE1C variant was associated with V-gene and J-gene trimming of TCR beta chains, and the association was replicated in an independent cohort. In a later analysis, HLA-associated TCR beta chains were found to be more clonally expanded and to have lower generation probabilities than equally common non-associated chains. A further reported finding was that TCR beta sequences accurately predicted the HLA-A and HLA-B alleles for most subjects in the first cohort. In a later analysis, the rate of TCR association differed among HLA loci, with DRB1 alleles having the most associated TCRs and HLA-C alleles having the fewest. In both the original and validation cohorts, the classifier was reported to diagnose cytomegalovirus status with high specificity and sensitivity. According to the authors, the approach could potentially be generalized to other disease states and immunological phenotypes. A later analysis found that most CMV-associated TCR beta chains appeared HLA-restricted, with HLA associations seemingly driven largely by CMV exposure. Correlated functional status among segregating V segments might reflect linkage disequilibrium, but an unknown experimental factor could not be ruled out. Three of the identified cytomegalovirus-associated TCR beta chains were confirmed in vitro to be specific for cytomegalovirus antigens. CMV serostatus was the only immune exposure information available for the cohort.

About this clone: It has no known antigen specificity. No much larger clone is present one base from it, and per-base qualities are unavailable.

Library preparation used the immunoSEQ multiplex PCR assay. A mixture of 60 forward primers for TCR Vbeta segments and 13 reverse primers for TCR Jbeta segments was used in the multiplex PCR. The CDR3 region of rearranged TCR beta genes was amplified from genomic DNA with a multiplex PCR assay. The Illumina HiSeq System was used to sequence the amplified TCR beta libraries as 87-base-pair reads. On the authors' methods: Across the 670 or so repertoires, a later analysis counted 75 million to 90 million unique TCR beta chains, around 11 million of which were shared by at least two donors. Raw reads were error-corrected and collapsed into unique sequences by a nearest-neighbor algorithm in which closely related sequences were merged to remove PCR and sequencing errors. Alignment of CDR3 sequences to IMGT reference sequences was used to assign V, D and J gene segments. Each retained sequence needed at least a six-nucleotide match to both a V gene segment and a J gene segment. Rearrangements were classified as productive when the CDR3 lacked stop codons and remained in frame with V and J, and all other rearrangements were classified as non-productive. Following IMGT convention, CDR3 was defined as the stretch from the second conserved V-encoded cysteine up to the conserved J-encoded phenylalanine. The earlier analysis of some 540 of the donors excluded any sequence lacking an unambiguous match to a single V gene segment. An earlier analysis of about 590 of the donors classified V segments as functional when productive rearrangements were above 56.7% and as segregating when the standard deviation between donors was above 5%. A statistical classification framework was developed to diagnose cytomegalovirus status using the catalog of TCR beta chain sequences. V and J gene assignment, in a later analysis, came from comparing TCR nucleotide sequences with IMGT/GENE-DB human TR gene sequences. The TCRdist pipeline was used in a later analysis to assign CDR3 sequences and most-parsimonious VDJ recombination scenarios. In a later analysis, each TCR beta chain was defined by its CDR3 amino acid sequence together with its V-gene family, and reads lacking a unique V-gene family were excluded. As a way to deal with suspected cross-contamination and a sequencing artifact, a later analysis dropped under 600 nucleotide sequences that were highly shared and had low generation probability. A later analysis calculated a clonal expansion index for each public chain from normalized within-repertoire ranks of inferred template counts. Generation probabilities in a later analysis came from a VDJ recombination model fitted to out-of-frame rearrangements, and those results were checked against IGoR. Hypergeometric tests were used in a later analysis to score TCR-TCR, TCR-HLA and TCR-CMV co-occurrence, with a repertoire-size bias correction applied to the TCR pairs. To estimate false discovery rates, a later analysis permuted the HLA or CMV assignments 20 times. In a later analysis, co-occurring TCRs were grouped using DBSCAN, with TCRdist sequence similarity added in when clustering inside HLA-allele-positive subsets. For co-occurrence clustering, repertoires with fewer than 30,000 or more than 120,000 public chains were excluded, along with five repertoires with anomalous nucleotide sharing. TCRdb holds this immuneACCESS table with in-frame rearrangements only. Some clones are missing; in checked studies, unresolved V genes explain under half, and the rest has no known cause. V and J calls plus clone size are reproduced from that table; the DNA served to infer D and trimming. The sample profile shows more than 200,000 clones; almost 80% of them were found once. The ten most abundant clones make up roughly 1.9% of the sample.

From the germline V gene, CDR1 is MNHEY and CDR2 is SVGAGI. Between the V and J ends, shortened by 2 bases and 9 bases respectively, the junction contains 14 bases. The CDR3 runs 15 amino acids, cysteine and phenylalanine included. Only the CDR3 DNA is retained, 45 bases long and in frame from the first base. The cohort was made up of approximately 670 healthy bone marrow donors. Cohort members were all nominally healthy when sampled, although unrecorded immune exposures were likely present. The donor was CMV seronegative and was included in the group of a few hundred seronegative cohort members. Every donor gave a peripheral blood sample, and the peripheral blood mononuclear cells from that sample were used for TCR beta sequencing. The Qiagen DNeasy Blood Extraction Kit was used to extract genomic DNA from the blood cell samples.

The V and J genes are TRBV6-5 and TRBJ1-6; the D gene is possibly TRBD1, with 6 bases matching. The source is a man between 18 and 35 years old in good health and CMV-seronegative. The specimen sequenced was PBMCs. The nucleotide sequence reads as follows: TGTGCCAGCAGTTACAAAGGGACAAGCAGTTCACCCCTCCACTTT. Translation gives CASSYKGTSSSPLHF.